These 12 T cell receptor delta chains share one sample of origin, sequenced in a study of γδ T cells in repeated Plasmodium falciparum infection. Gammadelta T cells were flow-sorted from PBMC into Vgamma9/Vdelta2+ and Vdelta2-negative populations for bulk analysis. TCRdb re-processed the multiplex PCR reads via CATT. The sample yields roughly 93,000 delta-chain clones, approximately 1% seen once. The specimen was gamma-delta T cells from blood. The receptor set was obtained from a pool of human donors (malaria-infected and uninfected, not separated).

This clone is medium-sized. This chain links TRDV2 with TRDJ1, with no clear D. This CDR3 has 14 residues. V was shortened by 0 bases and J by 4 bases, with 11 bases between the two germline ends. CDR1 GEAIGNYY and CDR2 EKD come from the germline V gene. CDR3 amino acids: CACDTVGVDDKLIF. The CDR3 nucleotides read TGTGCCTGTGACACCGTAGGAGTAGACGATAAACTCATCTTT.

This clone has more than one count but fewer than ten. A single base is all that separates this from a far larger clone, so a read error is likely. The chain employs TRDV1 and TRDJ1; 12 bases agree with TRDD3. Germline matching of the DNA provided the J gene here, since TCRdb leaves it blank. Germline V lookup: CDR1 TSWWSYY, CDR2 QGS. The CDR3 is made up of 20 amino acids. This chain's CDR3 is CALGDISYLRVWGIRVKLIF. CDR3 DNA sequence: TGTGCCCTTGGGGATATTTCCTACCTCCGAGTCTGGGGGATACGAGTCAAACTCATCTTT.

This clone has only a few counts. TCRdb pairs this DNA with a much larger clone's protein that differs at residue 6, likely a read error; the protein shown was translated from the DNA. This chain links TRDV2 with TRDJ1; TRDD3 agrees at 11 bases. TCRdb carries no J gene annotation; the J gene was assigned here by matching the DNA with germline. The CDR3 has 21 residues. J was trimmed by 1 base and V by 5 bases; bases with no gene match: 23. Germline loops: CDR1 GEAIGNYY, CDR2 EKD. CDR3 sequence reads: CACGPSLPLGDITAATDKLIF. The CDR3 DNA is TGTGCCTGTGGGCCCTCCCTCCCACTGGGGGATATTACGGCTGCCACCGATAAACTCATCTTT.

This clone has just a few counts. TCRdb records a much larger clone's protein for this DNA, with a difference at residue 12 that likely arises from a read error; the protein given is the translation of the DNA. The chain links TRDV2 to TRDJ1, with TRDD3 matching over 7 bases. No J gene was available from TCRdb, and it was assigned here by a germline match of the DNA. Unmatched junction bases numbered 16, after V lost 0 bases and J lost 4 bases. CDR1 is GEAIGNYY and CDR2 is EKD in the germline V gene. The CDR3 runs to 18 residues. CDR3 sequence: CACDTRKTFGGPGDKLIF. The DNA for the CDR3 is TGTGCCTGTGACACCCGTAAAACTTTTGGGGGACCCGGCGATAAACTCATCTTT.

The table lists this clone with a few counts. TCRdb records a much larger clone's protein for this DNA, with a difference at residue 4 that likely arises from a read error; the protein given is the translation of the DNA. The chain uses TRDV2 and TRDJ1, with D perhaps TRDD2 or TRDD3 (6 bases each). CDR3 size: 19 residues. CDR1 is GEAIGNYY and CDR2 is EKD in the germline V gene. Trimming pared 5 bases from V and 0 bases from J, leaving 27 bases between. CDR3 in amino acids: CACVTGSYTGLLYTDKLIF. The CDR3, as DNA: TGTGCCTGTGTCACGGGATCCTACACTGGGCTACTTTACACCGATAAACTCATCTTT.

This clone has more than one count but fewer than ten. One base separates it from a far larger clone, so it is likely a read error. This CDR3 is also generated by other DNA sequences in the sample. With the J gene uncalled, the V gene is TRDV2. This CDR3 comprises 13 residues. Germline V gives CDR1 GEAIGNYY, CDR2 EKD. The CDR3 DNA sequence: TGTGCCTGTGACAGCCCTTCCACCGATAAGCTCATCTTT. It translates to CACDSPSTDKLIF.

This clone has at least ten counts. With only one base between it and a far larger clone, this is likely a read error. This CDR3 is also generated by other DNA sequences in the sample. The chain recombines TRDV2 with TRDJ1; 9 positions match TRDD3. TCRdb is silent on the J gene; assignment here came from matching the DNA to germline. V dropped 7 bases and J dropped 1; count of bases not matched to a gene: 12. This CDR3 has 16 residues. Germline CDR1 and CDR2: GEAIGNYY and EKD. CDR3 sequence: CACDAMGDSSTDKLIF. Written as DNA, the CDR3 is TGTGCCTGCGACGCGATGGGGGATAGCTCCACCGATAAACTCATCTTT.

In the case of this clone: With only one base between it and a far larger clone, this is likely a read error. This sample includes further DNA sequences coding for the same CDR3. The CDR3 nucleotides read TGTGCTCTTGGGGAACTTTGTTTAGTACCGCGATCGTTGACCGATAAACTCATCTTT. As protein: CALGELCLVPRSLTDKLIF. V gene TRDV1 combines with J gene TRDJ1, with D unresolved. No J segment appears in TCRdb, so it was assigned here by matching the sequence to germline. V gave up 0 bases and J gave up 2 bases, with 22 bases separating them. The CDR3 sequence is 19 residues long. The germline gives CDR1 TSWWSYY, CDR2 QGS.

In its sample, this clone is medium-sized. The same CDR3 can be traced to other DNA sequences in this sample. This chain uses TRDV1 with TRDJ1, with D uncertain. CDR3 length equals 14 residues. Germline-derived CDR1 and CDR2 are TSWWSYY and QGS. Trimming took off 3 bases at V and 0 bases at J, with 8 bases between the two ends. CDR3 sequence: CALGEIEYTDKLIF. CDR3 nucleotides: TGTGCTCTTGGGGAGATAGAGTACACCGATAAACTCATCTTT.

This clone appeared a few times. TCRdb attributes to this sequence the protein of a much larger clone, which differs from the DNA translation at residue 7; a read error is likely, and the protein displayed is translated from the DNA. The chain uses TRDV1 and TRDJ1; D is ambiguous. Here the J gene was assigned by germline matching of the DNA, as TCRdb has none. Trimming removed 3 bases at V and 0 bases at J, with 26 bases between. CDR3 length: 20 amino acids. From germline, CDR1 is TSWWSYY and CDR2 QGS. The CDR3 DNA reads as TGTGCTCTTGGGGACCCTGAAGGGTGTCGGGGCGGACTTTACACCGATAAACTCATCTTT. As protein: CALGDPEGCRGGLYTDKLIF.

This clone has just a few counts. TCRdb attributes to this sequence the protein of a much larger clone, which differs from the DNA translation at residue 15; a read error is likely, and the protein displayed is translated from the DNA. The chain joins TRDV2 to TRDJ1, with TRDD3 matching over 7 bases. The J gene, left out of TCRdb, was set here by checking the DNA against germline. The CDR3 runs 22 residues. V was pared by 2 bases and J by 2 bases, with 28 bases of the junction left unmatched. Germline V lookup: CDR1 GEAIGNYY, CDR2 EKD. CDR3 nucleotide sequence: TGTGCCTGTGACATCAAAGTAGGTAACTGGGGTACTCGTGAAAGAGAGACCGATAAACTCATCTTT. This gives the protein CACDIKVGNWGTRERETDKLIF.

This clone was counted a few times. TCRdb attributes to this sequence the protein of a much larger clone, which differs from the DNA translation at residue 17; a read error is likely, and the protein displayed is translated from the DNA. No J gene was called, and the V gene is TRDV2; TRDD3 is the table's D call and was not checked against the DNA. Germline CDR1 reads GEAIGNYY; CDR2 reads EKD. The CDR3 has 19 residues. The chain's CDR3 is CACDTPWDTKGPYTDKFIF. The CDR3 region has the DNA TGTGCCTGTGACACCCCATGGGATACTAAAGGCCCGTACACCGATAAATTCATCTTT.